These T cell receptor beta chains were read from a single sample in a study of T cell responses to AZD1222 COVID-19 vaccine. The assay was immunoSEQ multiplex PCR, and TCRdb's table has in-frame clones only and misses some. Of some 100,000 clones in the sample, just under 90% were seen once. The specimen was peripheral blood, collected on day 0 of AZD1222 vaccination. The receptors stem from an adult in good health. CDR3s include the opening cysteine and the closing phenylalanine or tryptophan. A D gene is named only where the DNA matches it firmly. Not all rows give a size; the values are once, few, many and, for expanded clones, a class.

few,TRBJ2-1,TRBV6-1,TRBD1,TGTGCCAGCAGTGAATCCCGGGACAGGTACAATGAGCAGTTCTTC,CASSESRDRYNEQFF
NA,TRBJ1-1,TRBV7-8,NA,TGTGCCAGCAGCTTGGTAGGCAGGAACACTGAAGCTTTCTTT,CASSLVGRNTEAFF
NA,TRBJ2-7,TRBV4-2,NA,TGTGCCAGCAGCCCCCCGGGAAGGGACGAGCAGTACTTC,CASSPPGRDEQYF
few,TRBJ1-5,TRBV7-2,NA,TGTGCCAGCAGCTTGGGGGACCTGAGGAATCAGCCCCAGCATTTT,CASSLGDLRNQPQHF
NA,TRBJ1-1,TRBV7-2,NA,TGTGCCAGCAGCTTTTCCAGTATGAACACTGAAGCTTTCTTT,CASSFSSMNTEAFF
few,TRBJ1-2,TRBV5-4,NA,TGTGCCAGCAGCTTGGCCCAACAAGCTACCTATGGCTACACCTTC,CASSLAQQATYGYTF
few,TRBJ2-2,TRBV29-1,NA,TGCAGCTGGCGGTTTAGCGTCACCACCGGGGAGCTGTTTTTT,CSWRFSVTTGELFF
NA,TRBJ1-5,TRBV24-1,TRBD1,TGTGCCACCAGTGATTCTACAGGGGTAAATCAGCCCCAGCATTTT,CATSDSTGVNQPQHF
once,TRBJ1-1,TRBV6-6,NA,TGTGCCAGCAGCGACCCGCGTTCAGGGATGAACACTGAAGCTTTCTTT,CASSDPRSGMNTEAFF
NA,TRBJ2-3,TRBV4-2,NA,TGTGCCAGCAGCCAAGGGGGGGCCTATCTGGGAGATACGCAGTATTTT,CASSQGGAYLGDTQYF
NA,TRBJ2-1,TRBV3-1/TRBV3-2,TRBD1,TGTGCCAGCAGCCCAAGACAGGGGCATGAGCAGTTCTTC,CASSPRQGHEQFF
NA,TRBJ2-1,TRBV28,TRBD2,TGTGCCAGCAGTTCCAGACTAGCGGGGGTTTACGATGAGCAGTTCTTC,CASSSRLAGVYDEQFF
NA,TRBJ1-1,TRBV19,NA,TGTGCCAGCCGGGGAAACACTGAAGCTTTCTTT,CASRGNTEAFF
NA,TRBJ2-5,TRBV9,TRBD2,TGTGCCAGCAGCGTATCTCCCCTAGCGGGAGAAGAGACCCAGTACTTC,CASSVSPLAGEETQYF
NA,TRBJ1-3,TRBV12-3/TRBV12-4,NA,TGTGCCAGCAATCTCCCCGGAGGAAACACCATATATTTT,CASNLPGGNTIYF
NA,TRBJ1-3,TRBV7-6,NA,TGTGCCAGCAGTGCAGCGAGCCGGTCTGGAAACACCATATATTTT,CASSAASRSGNTIYF
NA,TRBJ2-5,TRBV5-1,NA,TGCGCCAGCAGCTTGGGGGGGGCTCAAGAGACCCAGTACTTC,CASSLGGAQETQYF
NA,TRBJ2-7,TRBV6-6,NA,TGTGCCAGCAGCTCCCAAGGCTACGAGCAGTACTTC,CASSSQGYEQYF
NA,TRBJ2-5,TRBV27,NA,TGTGCCACCCGGGAATTAACTCAAGAGACCCAGTACTTC,CATRELTQETQYF
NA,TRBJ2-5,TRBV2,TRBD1,TGTGCCAGCAGGCCAGACAGGGGGCAGACCCAGTACTTC,CASRPDRGQTQYF
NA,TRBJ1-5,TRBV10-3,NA,TGTGCCTCCCAGCCCCAGGGTGATCAGCCCCAGCATTTT,CASQPQGDQPQHF
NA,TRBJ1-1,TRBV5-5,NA,TGTGCCAGCAGCTTGGCCAGTCACACTGAAGCTTTCTTT,CASSLASHTEAFF
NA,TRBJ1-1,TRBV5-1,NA,TGCGCCAGCAGTTCTGGGATGTGGGGGTCGAACACTGAAGCTTTCTTT,CASSSGMWGSNTEAFF